The 3 T cell receptor beta chains in this list originate from one sample, sequenced in a study of beta chain features in type 1 diabetes (dated by TCRdb to 2017 to 2018). What the work shows at the level of the full study, not this receptor alone: Type 1 diabetes patients showed a moderate but significant shortening of TCRB CDR3 length in all four CD4+ subsets.

Library generation was performed with the immunoSEQ multiplex PCR assay. All of the isolated RNA was reverse transcribed with the High Capacity cDNA Reverse Transcription Kit, so expressed TCRB transcripts were sequenced. TCRdb holds this immuneACCESS table with in-frame rearrangements only. Some clones are missing; in checked studies, unresolved V genes explain under half, and the rest has no known cause. Within this sample are about 170,000 clones, with almost 8% of them counted one time only. The top ten clonotypes cover roughly 0.5% of the sample. Their antigen targets remain unknown. Sequenced input: central memory CD4+ T cells from blood. Receptors were obtained from a man between 18 and 29 years old with type 1 diabetes.

This chain joins TRBV7-2 and TRBJ2-3; D is ambiguous. CDR3 length equals 13 residues. Trimming took 3 bases from V and 3 from J, leaving 7 bases between them. Germline V gene lookup returns CDR1 SGHTA and CDR2 FQGNSA. In DNA form, the CDR3 reads TGTGCCAGCAGCTTGGGCTATACAGATACGCAGTATTTT. This translates into CASSLGYTDTQYF.

This chain connects TRBV11-1 to TRBJ1-1, with TRBD1 matching over 7 bases. J gave up 4 bases and V 10 bases, and 15 bases lay outside the gene matches. This CDR3 region has 15 residues. Germline V CDR1 and CDR2: SGHAT, FQDESV (reference sequence). CDR3 protein: CAIASGGTVRTEAFF. CDR3 bases: TGTGCCATCGCCTCAGGGGGAACGGTTCGCACTGAAGCTTTCTTT.

This clone was detected only a few times. V and J are TRBV11-2 and TRBJ1-1; D uncertain. Germline V gene lookup returns CDR1 SGHAT and CDR2 FQNNGV. CDR3 size: 15 residues. V shed 0 bases and J shed 1 base, with 9 bases lying between them. The CDR3 coding sequence is TGTGCCAGCAGCTTAGAATTATCGGGGAACACTGAAGCTTTCTTT. Translated, it gives CASSLELSGNTEAFF.